This T cell receptor beta chain was retrieved from a study of regulatory T cells in long-lasting Graves disease. Points from the study as a whole: With persistent disease, TRBV28, TRBJ1-2 and TRBJ2-5 were the favored segments.

The TCR beta library used iRepertoire HTBI primers with Arm-PCR amplification of CDR3. MiXCR, applied by TCRdb to the multiplex PCR reads, yields one record per CDR3 protein. The sample comprises about 400,000 distinct CDR3 sequences, 15% of which are singletons, and approximately 7.6% rests with the top ten. This sample's time point: newly diagnosed GD, antithyroid drugs for less than 3 months. PBMC RNA was the source of the TCR library. Each patient gave approximately 8.1 milliliters of EDTA-anticoagulated peripheral blood. This clonotype was seen at least ten times. Antigen unknown. The CDR3 runs to 12 residues. V was trimmed by 3 bases and J by 4 bases, leaving 7 bases between them. CDR1 SGHTA and CDR2 FQGNSA come from the germline V gene. These same data were also listed under a study on T cells in Graves' hyperthyroidism and ophthalmopathy.

Sequences were derived from peripheral blood mononuclear cells (PBMCs), sampled at new diagnosis, from a patient treated with antithyroid drugs. This clonotype originated in a woman aged 40 to 55 with Graves disease. The chain recombines TRBV7-2 with TRBJ2-7, with a weak D call TRBD1 (5 bases). The CDR3 DNA reads TGTGCCAGCAGCTTGGACACATACGAGCAGTACTTC. Amino acid sequence: CASSLDTYEQYF.